This TCR beta chain came from a study of CXCR3-negative and CXCR3-positive naive CD8 T cells. Comment on this clonotype: What it recognizes is unknown.

Identification of naive CD8+ T cells rested on CD45RO-CCR7+CD27+CD95- status. General study results and limits: Fresh PBMCs were used in most assays, and CXCR3 expression partially decreased after cryopreservation.

Carrying UMI labels, the TRB cDNA libraries were prepared through 5' RACE. TCRdb reprocessed the 5' RACE reads; each CDR3 protein has one entry and no DNA is given. The listing contains tens of thousands of distinct CDR3 sequences. The sample was naive CXCR3- CD8+ T cells from blood. Sample subset: CD45RO-CCR7+CD27+CD95- naive CD8+ T cells lacking CXCR3 (TNR3-). The sequence was obtained from a human donor in good health. Some clones in this sample may be carry-over from other donors' samples.

CDR3 region: CASSFLSTGDTQYF. This rearrangement joins TRBV12-3 or TRBV12-4 to TRBJ2-3. The CDR3 runs 14 residues.